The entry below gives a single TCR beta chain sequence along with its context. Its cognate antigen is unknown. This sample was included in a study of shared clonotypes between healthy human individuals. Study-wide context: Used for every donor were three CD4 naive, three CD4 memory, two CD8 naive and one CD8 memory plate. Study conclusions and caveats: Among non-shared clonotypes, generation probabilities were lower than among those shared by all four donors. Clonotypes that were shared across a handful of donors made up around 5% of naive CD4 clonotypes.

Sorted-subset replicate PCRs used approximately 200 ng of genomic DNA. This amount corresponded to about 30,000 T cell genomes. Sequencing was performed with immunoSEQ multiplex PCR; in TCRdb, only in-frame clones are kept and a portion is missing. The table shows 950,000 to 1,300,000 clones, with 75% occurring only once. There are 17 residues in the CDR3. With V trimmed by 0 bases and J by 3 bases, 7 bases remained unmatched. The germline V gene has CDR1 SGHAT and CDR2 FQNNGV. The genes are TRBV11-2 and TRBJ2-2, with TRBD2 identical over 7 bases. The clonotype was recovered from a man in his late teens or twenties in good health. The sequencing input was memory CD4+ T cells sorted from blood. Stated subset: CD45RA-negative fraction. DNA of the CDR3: TGTGCCAGCAGCTTAGAAGGAGGACTAGGATACACCGGGGAGCTGTTTTTT. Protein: CASSLEGGLGYTGELFF. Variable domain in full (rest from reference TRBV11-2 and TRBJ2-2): EAGVAQSPRYKIIEKRQSVAFWCNPISGHATLYWYQQILGQGPKLLIQFQNNGVVDDSQLPKDRFSAERLKGVDSTLKIQPAKLEDSAVYLCASSLEGGLGYTGELFFGEGSRLTVL.